The 31 T cell receptor beta chains reported below all come from one sample, sequenced in a study of T-cell memory formation after mild COVID-19 (dated by TCRdb to the early 2020s). Preparation of the library involved 5' RACE. The run used an Illumina NovaSeq 6000. TCRdb reran the public reads through fastp at Q25 and MiXCR, keeping productive beta chains. Merged by CDR3 protein, the rows form single entries marked with the most common genes and DNA. Counted in this sample were some 190,000 distinct CDR3 sequences; 16% of them appeared once. The leading ten clones occupy roughly 1.9% of the sample. The sample taken for sequencing was PBMCs or a T cell subset sorted from them (not recorded which). The receptors were gathered from an adult woman who had mild COVID-19 (a few samples of this study predate the infection). The sample titles of this study are shuffled in the database, so cell type and time point are left out; the donor was told from shared clones.

The gene calls are TRBV4-2 and TRBJ2-4; D is possibly TRBD2 (6 bases). Germline lookup yields CDR1 LGHNA and CDR2 YNFKEQ. The CDR3 sequence is 16 residues long. V gave up 0 bases and J gave up 1 base, with 10 bases separating them. CDR3 amino acids: CASSQDTGVAKNIQYF. The CDR3 coding sequence is TGTGCCAGCAGCCAAGATACGGGAGTGGCCAAAAACATTCAGTACTTC.

The chain is built from TRBV9 and TRBJ2-2; weak D call: TRBD1 (5 bases). Germline CDR1 and CDR2: SGDLS and YYNGEE. V dropped 0 bases and J dropped 0 bases, with 24 bases sitting between them. The CDR3 spans 21 residues. The CDR3 reads CASSVVPYSTRTLANTGELFF. CDR3 sequence (DNA): TGTGCCAGCAGCGTAGTTCCGTACAGTACAAGGACACTCGCGAACACCGGGGAGCTGTTTTTT.

The chain recombines TRBV7-9 with TRBJ2-2; no firm D call. This CDR3 has 15 amino acids. Looked up from germline, CDR1 is SEHNR and CDR2 is FQNEAQ (reference sequence). Trimming took off 5 bases at V and 5 bases at J, with 15 bases between the two ends. The CDR3 spells CASSPYSSGTGELFF. DNA for the CDR3: TGTGCCAGCAGCCCTTATTCTTCCGGTACCGGGGAGCTGTTTTTT.

The table lists this clonotype with a few counts. CDR3 DNA: TGTGCCACCAGTGATGCCCGGACAGAGACCTACGAGCAGTACTTC. Translation gives CATSDARTETYEQYF. This chain connects TRBV24-1 to TRBJ2-7; D is perhaps TRBD1 (6 bases). The CDR3 totals 15 residues. Germline V gives CDR1 KGHDR, CDR2 SFDVKD. Trimming removed 3 bases at V and 2 bases at J, with 13 bases between.

The chain joins TRBV12-3 or TRBV12-4 to TRBJ2-5; 7 bases fit TRBD1. The CDR3 length is 15 residues. Losses at the gene ends were 6 bases for V and 3 bases for J; bases not matched to a gene: 10. CDR3 sequence reads: CASSFYRDSEETQYF. The CDR3 coding sequence is TGTGCCAGCAGCTTTTATCGGGACAGCGAAGAGACCCAGTACTTC.

This clonotype showed up just a few times. V is TRBV6-2 or TRBV6-3 and J is TRBJ2-3; TRBD2 aligns across 9 bases. J lost 2 bases, V lost 6 bases, and 9 bases had no gene match. There are 16 residues in the CDR3. Germline V gene sequence: CDR1 MNHEY, CDR2 SVGEGT. CDR3 loop: CASSKLSGRSTDTQYF. CDR3 DNA sequence: TGTGCCAGCAGCAAACTTAGCGGGAGATCCACAGATACGCAGTATTTT.

The gene calls are TRBV20-1 and TRBJ2-3; 7 bases map to TRBD2. Germline V lookup: CDR1 DFQATT, CDR2 SNEGSKA (reference sequence). This CDR3 contains 15 residues. After removal of 4 bases from V and 3 bases from J, the junction contained 10 bases not matched to a gene. The CDR3 sequence is CSATPGTTGTDTQYF. CDR3 nucleotide sequence: TGCAGTGCTACTCCCGGGACTACGGGGACAGATACGCAGTATTTT.

This clonotype has more than one count but fewer than ten. The chain is built from TRBV12-3 or TRBV12-4 and TRBJ2-4, with 8 bases that match TRBD1. Trimming took 5 bases from V and 3 from J; bases not matched to a gene: 12. CDR3 length: 17 residues. CDR3 in DNA: TGTGCCAGCAGTGTCCGTAGACAGGGGATGGGCAAAAACATTCAGTACTTC. Translation: CASSVRRQGMGKNIQYF.

The V gene is TRBV9, the J gene TRBJ2-7, with 9 bases fitting TRBD1. Germline CDR1 SGDLS, CDR2 YYNGEE. Germline trimming cut 0 bases from V and 3 bases from J; bases unmatched to any gene: 4. CDR3 length: 15 residues. In DNA form, the CDR3 reads TGTGCCAGCAGCGTAGGAGGGACAGGGTTCTACGAGCAGTACTTC. It codes for CASSVGGTGFYEQYF.

There are a few counts of this clonotype. V usage is TRBV27 and J usage is TRBJ2-2; perhaps TRBD1 as D (5 bases). The length of the CDR3 is 14 residues. CDR1 is MNHEY, CDR2 SMNVEV, per germline (reference sequence). With 5 bases removed from V and 4 bases from J, the gap between germline ends came to 11 bases. CDR3 loop: CASSVRQTTGELFF. In DNA form, the CDR3 reads TGTGCCAGCAGTGTTAGACAGACCACCGGGGAGCTGTTTTTT.

This clonotype was seen a handful of times. This chain connects TRBV6-6 to TRBJ1-4; D not certain. This CDR3 spans 13 amino acids. The ends were cut back, 6 bases at V and 4 bases at J, with 9 bases in the middle. Germline V gives CDR1 MNHNY, CDR2 SVGAGI (reference sequence). This chain's CDR3 is CASRGLFNEKLFF. CDR3 nucleotides: TGTGCCAGCAGAGGCCTTTTTAATGAAAAACTGTTTTTT.

This chain links TRBV6-6 with TRBJ1-1; D perhaps matches TRBD1 (6 bases). The V gene's germline CDR1 is MNHNY and CDR2 SVGAGI (reference sequence). The V gene lost 6 bases and the J gene lost 6 bases, with 20 bases spanning the gap. The CDR3 totals 15 residues. The chain's CDR3 is CASRRIPGQVSEAFF. The CDR3 region has the DNA TGTGCCAGCAGAAGAATCCCGGGACAAGTCTCTGAAGCTTTCTTT.

This clonotype was detected only a few times. The CDR3 nucleotides read TGCGCCAGCAGCTGGACTAGCGGGGGTGCAACCAATGAGCAGTTCTTC. Translated, it gives CASSWTSGGATNEQFF. The chain employs TRBV5-1 and TRBJ2-1; 13 bases agree with TRBD2. The V gene end was trimmed by 3 bases and the J gene end by 6 bases; junction bases not matched to a gene: 6. The CDR3 totals 16 residues. The germline V gene has CDR1 SGHRS and CDR2 YFSETQ.

The sample holds a few counts of this clonotype. The V call is TRBV7-9, the J call TRBJ1-2; D uncertain. The germline V gene encodes CDR1 SEHNR and CDR2 FQNEAQ (reference sequence). The CDR3 loop spans 13 amino acids. The V end lost 5 bases, the J end lost 5 bases, and 12 bases lay between the germline ends. CDR3 sequence: CASSPLSGYGYTF. As DNA, the CDR3 is TGTGCCAGCAGCCCCCTCAGCGGGTATGGCTACACCTTC.

The V call is TRBV27, the J call TRBJ2-1; TRBD2 matches at 12 bases. The CDR3 extends over 15 amino acids. Germline V gene lookup returns CDR1 MNHEY and CDR2 SMNVEV (reference sequence). With 5 bases clipped from V and 9 bases from J, the junction kept 8 bases outside the gene matches. CDR3 nucleotide sequence: TGTGCCAGCAGTCGCCTAGCGGGAGGGAGTGGTGAGCAGTTCTTC. As protein: CASSRLAGGSGEQFF.

This sequence joins TRBV7-9 and TRBJ2-3; D is ambiguous. V was clipped by 3 bases and J by 2 bases, with 24 bases between them. The germline gives CDR1 SEHNR, CDR2 FQNEAQ (reference sequence). The CDR3 runs to 19 residues. The CDR3 sequence is CASSFRIAWSVFVTDTQYF. In DNA, the CDR3 is TGTGCCAGCAGCTTCCGAATTGCTTGGTCGGTGTTCGTCACAGATACGCAGTATTTT.

The V gene is TRBV12-3 or TRBV12-4, the J gene TRBJ2-3; 12 bases match TRBD2. Unmatched junction bases numbered 11, after V lost 6 bases and J lost 4 bases. This CDR3 spans 17 amino acids. DNA of the CDR3: TGTGCCAGCAGGGCCCAGACTAGCGGGAGAACTCCAGATACGCAGTATTTT. Translated, it gives CASRAQTSGRTPDTQYF.

This clonotype appeared many times. The V and J genes are TRBV24-1 and TRBJ2-2; no clear D. Germline-derived CDR1 and CDR2 are KGHDR and SFDVKD. Trimming left V 4 bases short and J 4 bases short, with 3 bases between. The CDR3 is 12 residues long. The CDR3 is CATSDPTGELFF. Here the CDR3 DNA reads TGTGCCACCAGTGACCCCACCGGGGAGCTGTTTTTT.

The rearrangement uses TRBV7-2 and TRBJ1-2; TRBD1 agrees at 7 bases. This CDR3 is built from 15 residues. CDR1 and CDR2 from the germline V gene are SGHTA and FQGNSA. Losses at the gene ends were 4 bases for V and 1 base for J; bases not matched to a gene: 6. CDR3 sequence: CASSSWGQSNYGYTF. CDR3 bases: TGTGCCAGCAGCTCGTGGGGACAGAGTAACTATGGCTACACCTTC.

This clonotype has just a few counts. The rearrangement joins TRBV2 to TRBJ2-5; unclear D gene. The V end lost 6 bases, the J end lost 5 bases, and 7 bases lay between the germline ends. The germline V gene encodes CDR1 SNHLY and CDR2 FYNNEI. The CDR3 runs to 11 residues. The CDR3 is CASRLTETQYF. CDR3 sequence (DNA): TGTGCCAGCAGGCTCACGGAGACCCAGTACTTC.

The gene calls are TRBV3-1 and TRBJ2-3; D is unclear. V was cut by 0 bases and J by 6 bases, with 19 bases left in between. CDR3 length: 17 residues. The germline CDR1 and CDR2 sequences are LGHDT and YNNKEL (reference sequence). CDR3 loop: CASSQDSLLETRDTQYF. CDR3 sequence (DNA): TGTGCCAGCAGCCAAGATTCCCTGTTGGAGACTCGGGATACGCAGTATTTT.

This clonotype has just a few counts. One junction end does not reproduce the germline sequence, and a read error may be involved. The V call is TRBV12-3 or TRBV12-4, the J call TRBJ1-4; D is undetermined. This CDR3 region has 15 residues. The CDR3 region has the DNA TGTGCCAGCAGTTTTTCCGAGACAACGAATGAAAAACTGTTTTTT. It yields the protein CASSFSETTNEKLFF.

This clonotype was seen only a few times. This chain's CDR3 is CATSDVLGEDTDTQYF. CDR3 in DNA: TGTGCCACCAGTGATGTGTTGGGGGAGGACACAGATACGCAGTATTTT. V is TRBV24-1 and J is TRBJ2-3, with TRBD2 as a possible D gene (6 bases). This CDR3 comprises 16 residues. CDR1 and CDR2 from the germline V gene are KGHDR and SFDVKD. Between the trimmed V and J ends, which lost 3 bases and 2 bases, there was a span of 14 bases.

V is TRBV6-6 and J is TRBJ1-2, with D possibly TRBD1 on 6 matching bases. The CDR3 has 14 residues. From germline, CDR1 is MNHNY and CDR2 SVGAGI (reference sequence). Trimming left V 4 bases short and J 2 bases short, with 11 bases between. The CDR3 protein is CASSSAGQNYGYTF. CDR3 DNA: TGTGCCAGCAGTTCAGCTGGACAGAACTATGGCTACACCTTC.

This clonotype was observed a few times. The DNA is left out, because the CDR3 cannot be placed on it with certainty; the CDR3 is given as TCRdb lists it. CDR3 protein: CASSFGPGSYNEQFF. This chain links TRBV12-3 or TRBV12-4 with TRBJ2-1; the table calls TRBD1, which could not be checked here. The CDR3 is 15 residues long, counting both termini.

This clonotype was counted between two and nine times. This rearrangement joins TRBV24-1 to TRBJ2-1; 8 positions agree with TRBD1. Losses at the gene ends were 4 bases for V and 0 bases for J; bases not matched to a gene: 16. The V gene's germline CDR1 is KGHDR and CDR2 SFDVKD. There are 20 residues in the CDR3. In nucleotides, the CDR3 is TGTGCCACCAGTGACTCACCGGGACAGGCCTCCTATGGCTCCTACAATGAGCAGTTCTTC. Residues: CATSDSPGQASYGSYNEQFF.

This clonotype turned up a few times. The rearrangement joins TRBV6-5 to TRBJ2-7, with D maybe TRBD2 (5 bases). The V gene's germline CDR1 is MNHEY and CDR2 SVGAGI. CDR3 size: 13 residues. Trimming removed 11 bases at V and 3 bases at J, with 17 bases between. The CDR3 is CAVTREGNYEQYF. CDR3 nucleotide sequence: TGTGCCGTCACTAGGGAAGGGAACTACGAGCAGTACTTC.

This clonotype was seen repeatedly, ten times or more. This chain connects TRBV12-3 or TRBV12-4 to TRBJ2-1; TRBD2 matches at 10 bases. V was clipped by 3 bases and J by 2 bases; unmatched bases: 4. The CDR3 spans 16 residues. The CDR3 loop reads CASSFGTSGAYNEQFF. The CDR3 DNA reads TGTGCCAGCAGTTTCGGCACTAGCGGGGCCTACAATGAGCAGTTCTTC.

The V gene is TRBV5-1, the J gene TRBJ1-2; 8 bases line up with TRBD1. This CDR3 has 15 residues. V was clipped by 4 bases and J by 5 bases; unmatched bases: 10. Germline V lookup: CDR1 SGHRS, CDR2 YFSETQ. This CDR3 is CASSLDRVDPYGYTF. CDR3 DNA: TGCGCCAGCAGCCTGGACAGGGTCGATCCTTATGGCTACACCTTC.

This clonotype has only a few counts. The V call is TRBV5-5, the J call TRBJ1-5, with D possibly being TRBD1 (6 bases). V was cut by 3 bases and J by 2 bases, with 15 bases left in between. Per germline, CDR1 SGHKS and CDR2 YYEKEE (reference sequence). There are 16 residues in the CDR3. As DNA, the CDR3 is TGTGCCAGCAGCTCACCAGGGGAAATGGGCAATCAGCCCCAGCATTTT. It is translated as CASSSPGEMGNQPQHF.

This clonotype was counted between two and nine times. This chain connects TRBV19 to TRBJ1-6, with D possibly being TRBD1 (5 bases). Trimming took 2 bases from V and 6 from J, leaving 8 bases between them. Germline assignment: CDR1 LNHDA and CDR2 SQIVND (reference sequence). CDR3 length: 14 amino acids. As DNA, the CDR3 is TGTGCCAGTAGTATAAGGGGAGGTAATTCACCCCTCCACTTT. The encoded protein is CASSIRGGNSPLHF. The full variable domain, with the rest looked up from reference TRBV19 and TRBJ1-6, is DGGITQSPKYLFRKEGQNVTLSCEQNLNHDAMYWYRQDPGQGLRLIYYSQIVNDFQKGDIAEGYSVSREKKESFPLTVTSAQKNPTAFYLCASSIRGGNSPLHFGNGTRLTVT.